The T cell receptor (beta chain) under discussion was sequenced for a study of blood T cell repertoires in COVID-19 (TCRdb year 2020). Describing the broader study: Collaborator samples came from the United States, Italy and Spain and covered acute and convalescent phases of COVID-19. The material from the prospective study consisted of cDNA or gDNA derived from T cells, B-cell-depleted T cells, or PBMCs. Deeply sampled blood TCRbeta repertoires from subjects exposed to, actively infected with, or recovered from COVID-19 were included in the dataset. The repertoires were made available in a free public database intended to serve as a resource for research on the immune response to SARS-CoV-2. The samples were drawn from the first 160 participants of the ongoing ImmuneRACE study and from some 1,300 subjects provided by 6 global collaborators. The sample metadata nearly always contained a de-identified subject ID, COVID-19 status, age in years and sex. Where HLA class I and class II types were available, the types were taken from metadata supplied by the sample provider, not from assay-based typing.

Points the paper makes about the study in general: The amount of clinical and demographic metadata varied by source and participant and was provided uncurated.

This clone was observed a single time. The clone's antigen remains unknown. Per-base qualities were not stored, and no clone one base away is much larger. Enrolling through a virtual design, the prospective study's participants ranged in age from about 18 to 89 years and lived across roughly 23 United States geographic areas. In the prospective study, cohorts were assigned on the basis of participant-reported clinical history obtained from a screening survey and a study questionnaire. For ImmuneRACE Cohort 3, a participant was defined as recovered based on two consecutive negative NP/OP PCR tests, clearance by a healthcare professional, or resolution of symptoms. In the prospective study, mobile phlebotomists collected whole blood, serum and a nasopharyngeal or oropharyngeal swab from each participant. Participants in the prospective study had the option to provide additional blood draws and questionnaires over a roughly 2-month period. Before DNA extraction, blood samples from the prospective study were shipped at room temperature or frozen.

TCRbeta CDR3 regions were amplified from genomic DNA using the immunoSEQ Assay, a bias-controlled multiplex PCR. The authors' pipeline ran thus. Nucleated cell counts per sample were estimated from amplification of reference gene primers within the assay. Sequence reads were collapsed and filtered to measure the absolute abundance of every unique TCRbeta CDR3 rearrangement. Productive Simpson clonality was computed per sample as the square root of Simpson's diversity index over productive rearrangements. Here the immuneACCESS table is served through TCRdb, limited to in-frame sequences with V and J called. Missing clones are a known gap in these copies; in checked studies unresolved V genes cover under half, and the rest lacks a known reason. The D gene and trimming were derived from the DNA, and the V and J assignments and clone size from that table. The sample table records about 310,000 clones; roughly 87% of these occur just once. 8% to 9.5% of the sample is in the top ten clones.

The material sequenced was PBMCs or T cells enriched from blood (not recorded which). This TCR was sampled from a woman younger than 30 who had recovered from COVID-19.

Here the CDR3 is given as CASSQELTGGFGAFF. The sequenced DNA is TGTGCCAGCAGCCAAGAATTGACAGGGGGGTTCGGGGCTTTCTTT. Here the chain combines TRBV4-2 and TRBJ1-1, with 9 bases matching TRBD1. The CDR3, cysteine through phenylalanine, is 15 amino acids long. The sequence is cut down to CDR3 DNA, 45 bases in frame from base 1. Trimming leaves V shorter by 0 bases and J shorter by 11 bases, with the junction holding 10 bases beyond the gene matches. Looking up the germline V gene yields CDR1 LGHNA and CDR2 YNFKEQ.